The present T cell receptor beta chain was sequenced within a study of blood T cell repertoires in COVID-19. In the study overall: The origin of the acute and convalescent COVID-19 samples was the United States, Italy and Spain. PBMCs, B-cell-depleted T cells, or T cells provided the cDNA or gDNA that made up the material.

In the original workflow: It was from reference gene primer amplification that nucleated cell counts were estimated. TCRdb's table, derived via immunoSEQ multiplex PCR, lists solely in-frame clones and lacks some. V, J and clone size were drawn from that table, and D and trimming were deduced from the DNA. The sample holds about 87,000 clones; around 90% are singletons and the top ten take more than 4%. With 2 bases removed from V and 6 bases from J, the gap between germline ends came to 10 bases. This CDR3 region has 14 residues. The germline V gene has CDR1 MNHEY and CDR2 SMNVEV (reference sequence).

The chain joins TRBV27 to TRBJ2-2; a weak D match, TRBD2 (6 bases). Sequenced: peripheral blood. The TCR originated in a middle-aged man with acute or convalescent COVID-19. DNA of the CDR3: TGTGCCAGCAGTTTAGGGGGGTACGCCGGGGAGCTGTTTTTT. Translating gives CASSLGGYAGELFF.